These T cell receptor beta chains were read from a single sample in a study of technical replicates of blood from several donors. Measured with immunoSEQ multiplex PCR; TCRdb has only the in-frame clones, and not every one. The table lists around 81,000 clones, around four fifths of them singletons. Sequenced input: PBMCs. All receptors come from a human donor in good health. Some clones in this sample may be carry-over from other donors' samples. Both conserved end residues are part of each CDR3. The D gene is left open where the match is weak.

V gene	D gene	J gene	CDR3 protein
TRBV7-9	TRBD1	TRBJ2-7	CASSTWTGTYEQYF
TRBV4-2	TRBD2	TRBJ2-3	CASSPRGGRALSDTQYF
TRBV11-2	TRBD1	TRBJ1-2	CASSLERTGWEGYTF
TRBV7-2	-	TRBJ1-2	CASTLGGGAYGYTF
TRBV7-9	-	TRBJ2-5	CASSLENREETQYF
TRBV18	TRBD2	TRBJ2-7	CASSQGLAKSYEQYF
TRBV4-2	TRBD2	TRBJ2-7	CASSQEASGLSYEQYF
TRBV5-6	-	TRBJ2-7	CASSWEEYEQYF
TRBV15	-	TRBJ1-4	CATSRDPFATNEKLFF
TRBV7-2	-	TRBJ2-7	CASSLVGGGMFYEQYF
TRBV27	-	TRBJ1-2	CASSSHSANYGYTF
TRBV5-5	TRBD2	TRBJ2-3	CASILAVSTDTQYF
TRBV27	-	TRBJ1-1	CASSSGVGGSEAFF
TRBV20-1	-	TRBJ2-7	CSALRVGEQYF
TRBV7-7	-	TRBJ2-7	CASSPAGSYEQYF
TRBV14	-	TRBJ1-3	CASSQQGIGGNTIYF
TRBV4-2	-	TRBJ2-3	CASSQGGVGDTQYF
TRBV30	TRBD1	TRBJ2-7	CAWSVRTGSNEQYF
TRBV30	TRBD1	TRBJ1-1	CAWSKGADTEAFF
TRBV25-1	-	TRBJ1-3	CASSVPGTGNTIYF
TRBV6-5	TRBD2	TRBJ2-2	CASSPGGGELFF
TRBV7-6	-	TRBJ2-4	CASSPRLSLAKNIQYF
TRBV18	-	TRBJ2-5	CASSPLGTHQETQYF
TRBV7-2	TRBD1	TRBJ1-5	CASSPQVGQGFYNQPQHF
TRBV6-5	-	TRBJ1-1	CASSRTEVNTEAFF
TRBV15	TRBD2	TRBJ2-1	CAIGTSATSSYNEQFF
TRBV4-3	-	TRBJ2-3	CASSQGRVGATITDTQYF
TRBV5-1	TRBD1	TRBJ1-2	CASSFQGAGYTF
TRBV5-8	-	TRBJ2-6	CASSLGTSALVRANVLTF
TRBV30	-	TRBJ1-1	CAWMGRGNTEAFF
TRBV19	-	TRBJ2-7	CASRQGREQYF
TRBV11-2	TRBD2	TRBJ2-7	CASSSAGLAGEYEQYF
TRBV6-1	-	TRBJ1-1	CASSSSGRYTEAFF
TRBV21-1	-	TRBJ1-3	CASRDRGGAGNTIYF
TRBV19	-	TRBJ2-1	CASSIERTSSYNEQFF
TRBV9	TRBD1	TRBJ1-3	CASSVGLVQGAGNTIYF
TRBV30	-	TRBJ2-5	CAWDSDRWETQYF
TRBV5-6	TRBD2	TRBJ2-5	CASSLSGGAWETQYF
TRBV30	TRBD2	TRBJ2-3	CAWSGLAGSTDTQYF
TRBV7-9	-	TRBJ1-5	CASSYQGNQPQHF
TRBV18	-	TRBJ1-2	CASSEDSYGYTF
TRBV2	TRBD2	TRBJ2-7	CASSDVLAGAGRDEQYF